This T cell receptor beta chain comes out of a study of blood T cell repertoires in COVID-19. About the study: Samples came from the United States, Italy and Spain, spanning acute and convalescent COVID-19. T cells, B-cell-depleted T cells, or PBMCs provided the cDNA or gDNA that served as material.

The CDR3 has 16 residues. V dropped 3 bases and J dropped 5; count of bases not matched to a gene: 8. CDR1 is LNHDA, CDR2 SQIVND, per germline (reference sequence). Per the authors' pipeline: Amplification of reference gene primers was used by the study to estimate nucleated cell counts. Using immunoSEQ multiplex PCR, the repertoire was profiled, and TCRdb retains in-frame clones only, with some absent. V, J and clone size are taken as reported in that table, and D and trimming were inferred from the DNA itself. This table has some 58,000 clones, approximately 92% appearing once. The specimen was peripheral blood. The clonotype comes from a man in his fifties or sixties with active COVID-19. V is TRBV19 and J is TRBJ2-2; 8 nucleotides line up with TRBD2. The CDR3 DNA reads as TGTGCCAGTAGTATCTCCCGCGGGGGGTATACCGGGGAGCTGTTTTTT. This translates into CASSISRGGYTGELFF.